This TCR beta chain was captured in a study of T cell responses to AZD1222 COVID-19 vaccine. About the study: Timing groups of about 4 and about 12 weeks for second doses were pooled.

Whole-study findings and limits: At 160-218 and 743-854, vaccine-associated CD4 TCRs were dominant, and they spanned spike. Donors were chiefly white British, with a greater number of females, and clonal diversity was perhaps underestimated.

The protocol was immunoSEQ multiplex PCR, while the TCRdb copy is restricted to in-frame clones and leaves out a portion. The table includes approximately 110,000 clones, about four fifths detected once. Comment on this clone: Its antigen is currently unknown.

The trim removed 8 bases at V and 1 base at J, leaving 4 bases unmatched. Germline V gives CDR1 SNHLY, CDR2 FYNNEI. CDR3 length: 13 amino acids. The receptor's source is an adult in good health. The input for sequencing was peripheral blood, taken on day 0 of AZD1222 vaccination. The rearrangement joins TRBV2 to TRBJ1-1, with 7 nucleotides matching TRBD1. The CDR3 loop is CASQGEGNTEAFF. CDR3 in DNA: TGTGCCAGCCAGGGGGAGGGGAACACTGAAGCTTTCTTT.